These T cell receptor beta chains were read from a single sample in a study of regulatory T cells in long-lasting Graves disease. TCRdb passed the multiplex PCR reads through MiXCR, listing each CDR3 protein once. Altogether approximately 250,000 distinct CDR3 sequences are present, about a sixth being singletons, with the ten largest covering approximately 24%. This specimen consisted of peripheral blood mononuclear cells (PBMCs), obtained at new diagnosis, from a patient treated with antithyroid drugs. The source of these receptors is a female donor with Graves disease. CDR3s include the opening cysteine and the closing phenylalanine or tryptophan. The order of the fields is D gene, V gene, J gene, clone size, CDR3 DNA, CDR3 protein. D genes are given only for firm matches. A clone size is listed for some rows: how often the clone was seen (once, few, many), or a class if it is expanded.

.	TRBV10-3	TRBJ2-7	many	TGTGCCATCAGTGTTTCGGGGGAGCGGTCCGAGCAGTACTTC	CAISVSGERSEQYF
.	TRBV9	TRBJ1-1	many	TGTGCCAGCAGCGCCCTCTCGGATCCGGACACTGAAGCTTTCTTT	CASSALSDPDTEAFF
TRBD2	TRBV18	TRBJ2-3	many	TGTGCCAGCTCACCGCGCGGACTAGCGGGCACAGATACGCAGTATTTT	CASSPRGLAGTDTQYF
.	TRBV15	TRBJ2-4	.	TGTGCCACCAGCACCTGGGGGGGGGCGAACATTCAGTACTTC	CATSTWGGANIQYF
.	TRBV6-4	TRBJ2-3	many	TGTGCCAGCAGGGGTGAGAGGGATACGCAGTATTTT	CASRGERDTQYF
.	TRBV4-3	TRBJ1-6	.	TGCGCCAGCAGCCAAGGATTGTTGTCCAGGGCCGGGGATTCACCCCTCCACTTT	CASSQGLLSRAGDSPLHF
TRBD1	TRBV3-1	TRBJ1-1	few	TGTGCCAGCAGTCCGACAGGGAACCCTGAAGCTTTCTTT	CASSPTGNPEAFF
.	TRBV29-1	TRBJ2-1	many	TGCAGCGTTGGGGGGCGGGGGCGGCCAGGGAATGAGCAGTTCTTC	CSVGGRGRPGNEQFF
TRBD2	TRBV20-1	TRBJ2-3	many	TGCAGTGCTACCCGCGAGAGCGGGAGTGGGGATACGCAGTATTTT	CSATRESGSGDTQYF
.	TRBV2	TRBJ1-2	many	TGTGCCAGCAGGAGGGGAGGGAACTATGGCTACACCTTC	CASRRGGNYGYTF
.	TRBV11-2	TRBJ2-5	many	TGTGCCAGCAGCTATAGCGCCAGACGGGGAGAGACCCAGTACTTC	CASSYSARRGETQYF
.	TRBV28	TRBJ2-7	many	TGTGCCAGCAGTTTGATGGGGCGGGAGCAGTACTTC	CASSLMGREQYF
.	TRBV2	TRBJ1-4	few	TGTGCCAGCATGGCCGATCCCAATGAAAAACTGTTTTTT	CASMADPNEKLFF
.	TRBV30	TRBJ2-3	many	TGTGCCTGGAGTGAGCTCGTACGGGTCACAGATACGCAGTATTTT	CAWSELVRVTDTQYF
.	TRBV28	TRBJ1-4	many	TGTGCCAGCAGTGATATGGACAAGGAAAATGAAAAACTGTTTTTT	CASSDMDKENEKLFF
TRBD1	TRBV20-1	TRBJ2-7	many	TGCAGTGCCCGACCCCGGGACAGGTACTACGAGCAGTACTTC	CSARPRDRYYEQYF
.	TRBV7-9	TRBJ2-1	many	TGTGCCAGCAGCTTCTATCAGGGCAGGCCCTACAATGAGCAGTTCTTC	CASSFYQGRPYNEQFF
.	TRBV30	TRBJ1-2	many	TGTGCCTGGAGTGTCGGATTACTGGGGGGCTACACCTTC	CAWSVGLLGGYTF
.	TRBV19	TRBJ2-7	many	TGTGCCAGTACCCTCGCCGGTGGAGGAGTCTACGAGCAGTACTTC	CASTLAGGGVYEQYF
TRBD2	TRBV7-7	TRBJ2-5	many	TGTGCTAGCAGCTTAGGGAGGGACGAGACCCAGTACTTC	CASSLGRDETQYF
TRBD1	TRBV29-1	TRBJ1-2	many	TGCAGCGCCTCGGACAGGGGCTACTATGGCTACACCTTC	CSASDRGYYGYTF
.	TRBV24-1	TRBJ1-5	many	TGTGCCACCAGTGATGCACAGGGCTCTCAGCCCCAGCATTTT	CATSDAQGSQPQHF
.	TRBV2	TRBJ1-2	many	TGTGCCAGTGGTAAAGGATTTAACTATGGCTACACCTTC	CASGKGFNYGYTF
TRBD1	TRBV20-1	TRBJ1-1	many	TGCAGTGCTAGAGGATTTGGACAGGGCAACACTGAAGCTTTCTTT	CSARGFGQGNTEAFF
.	TRBV7-2	TRBJ2-1	many	TGTGCCAGCAGCGGGAGTACCTACAATGAGCAGTTCTTC	CASSGSTYNEQFF
.	TRBV12-3/TRBV12-4	TRBJ1-1	many	TGTGCCAGCAGTCGAGGGGGGTTTGAGGCTTTCTTT	CASSRGGFEAFF
.	TRBV9	TRBJ1-1	few	TGTGCCAGCAGCGTAGGCGTGGGCAGGTCTGAAGCTTTCTTT	CASSVGVGRSEAFF
.	TRBV4-1	TRBJ1-2	many	TGCGCCAGCAGCCAAAATTTGCTTGATCCCCCGGATGGCTACACCTTC	CASSQNLLDPPDGYTF
TRBD1	TRBV28	TRBJ1-2	many	TGTGCCAGCAGTTTAAGTCGTGGGACAGGGACCTATGGCTACACCTTC	CASSLSRGTGTYGYTF
.	TRBV7-3	TRBJ1-6	.	TGTGCCAGCAGCTTAACTCCCCGGGGTTGGAATTCACCCCTCCACTTT	CASSLTPRGWNSPLHF
.	TRBV7-2	TRBJ2-1	many	TGTGCCAGCAGTACTCCCAAGGGGAATGAGCAGTTCTTC	CASSTPKGNEQFF
.	TRBV19	TRBJ1-6	many	TGTGCCAGTAGACTCACGGGATTGGCCGGTTCACCCCTCCACTTT	CASRLTGLAGSPLHF
TRBD2	TRBV11-2	TRBJ2-7	.	TGTGCCACCGTCGAGACTAGCGGGGCCTACGAGCAGTACTTC	CATVETSGAYEQYF
.	TRBV7-9	TRBJ2-7	many	TGTGCCAGCAGCTCCCGGGACCCCCCCTACGAGCAGTACTTC	CASSSRDPPYEQYF
TRBD1	TRBV6-1	TRBJ1-2	many	TGTGCCAGCAGTGAAGACAGGGGGCGCGGCTATGGCTACACCTTC	CASSEDRGRGYGYTF
TRBD2	TRBV6-1	TRBJ2-1	.	TGTGCCAGCAGTGAGGGGACTAGTGTCGGGCAGTTCTTC	CASSEGTSVGQFF
.	TRBV5-4	TRBJ1-6	many	TGTGCCAGCACCACCGACAGAGCAAGGCTCCTCCACTTT	CASTTDRARLLHF
TRBD2	TRBV3-1	TRBJ2-5	few	TGTGCCAGCAGCCCGACACGGGGGGTCCTACAAGAGACCCAGTACTTC	CASSPTRGVLQETQYF
TRBD1	TRBV7-9	TRBJ2-7	many	TGTGCCAGCAGCTCCCCCGGGACAGACCCCTACGAGCAGTACTTC	CASSSPGTDPYEQYF
.	TRBV6-1	TRBJ1-6	many	TGTGCCAGCAGGACAGGTTATAATTCACCCCTCCACTTT	CASRTGYNSPLHF
.	TRBV13	TRBJ2-7	many	TGTGCCAGCAGCTCGACTAGCTCCTACGAGCAGTACTTC	CASSSTSSYEQYF
.	TRBV2	TRBJ1-4	many	TGTGCCAGTGGGAAGGGTACTAATGAAAAACTGTTTTTT	CASGKGTNEKLFF
.	TRBV2	TRBJ2-1	many	TGTGCCAGCAGTGTCCCGGGCGGGAATGAGCAGTTCTTC	CASSVPGGNEQFF
.	TRBV20-1	TRBJ1-2	many	TGCAGTGCAAACCCCAGGGGAAGCTACACCTTC	CSANPRGSYTF
.	TRBV2	TRBJ2-7	.	TGTGCCAGCAGCAATACGGGCTACGAGCAGTACTTC	CASSNTGYEQYF
.	TRBV25-1	TRBJ1-4	many	TGTGCCAGCAGTGAATTCGCGACAGCCCCTTGGGAAAAACTGTTTTTT	CASSEFATAPWEKLFF
TRBD1	TRBV19	TRBJ1-2	few	TGTGCCAGTAGTCAAACGACAGGGGACATCTATGGCTACACCTTC	CASSQTTGDIYGYTF
TRBD1	TRBV6-1	TRBJ2-1	many	TGTGCCAGCAGACGGACAGGGAACAATGAGCAGTTCTTC	CASRRTGNNEQFF